What follows are 10 T cell receptor beta chains derived from one specimen sequenced in a study of T cell clones after liver transplantation (dated by TCRdb to about 2019). To prepare the library, the immunoSEQ multiplex PCR assay was applied. TCRdb mirrors the immuneACCESS table, restricted to in-frame sequences. Some clones are absent from its copies; in checked studies, under half trace to an unresolved V gene, and the reason for the others is unknown. The sample profile shows roughly 51,000 clones; approximately 71% of them were found once. The ten most abundant clones make up more than 9% of the sample. Sample: CD4+ T cells from blood, taken less than 70 months after liver transplant. These receptor sequences come from a human patient who received a liver transplant. A transplant means some T cells may be of graft donor rather than patient origin.

The chain joins TRBV19 to TRBJ2-3; D is perhaps TRBD1 (6 bases). The CDR3 spans 15 residues. The V and J ends lost 6 bases and 1 base respectively, with 14 bases between them. The germline CDR1 and CDR2 sequences are LNHDA and SQIVND (reference sequence). The CDR3 protein is CASSLQGWGTDTQYF. CDR3 coding DNA: TGTGCCAGTAGCTTACAGGGATGGGGCACAGATACGCAGTATTTT.

The rearrangement joins TRBV5-1 to TRBJ2-7, with D unclear. The germline V gene has CDR1 SGHRS and CDR2 YFSETQ. The CDR3 totals 14 residues. Deletions cut 4 bases from V and 2 bases from J, with 13 bases between. CDR3 region: CASSPRPNTYEQYF. As DNA, the CDR3 is TGCGCCAGCAGCCCGAGGCCTAACACCTACGAGCAGTACTTC.

This clone was counted only a few times. This rearrangement joins TRBV6-1 to TRBJ1-1; tentatively, D is TRBD1 (6 bases). Germline CDR1 is MNHNS and CDR2 is SASEGT. V gave up 5 bases and J gave up 5 bases, with 12 bases separating them. This CDR3 contains 13 residues. This CDR3 reads CASSHTGRTEAFF. The CDR3 DNA is TGTGCCAGCAGTCATACAGGGCGGACTGAAGCTTTCTTT.

The chain carries TRBV18 and TRBJ1-4; D possibly corresponds to TRBD1 (6 bases). This CDR3 spans 19 amino acids. The ends were cut back, 1 base at V and 7 bases at J, with 25 bases in the middle. In germline, CDR1 is KGHSH, CDR2 LQKENI. The chain's CDR3 is CASSPLQGQVKNWGEKLFF. The CDR3 region has the DNA TGTGCCAGCTCACCACTACAGGGACAAGTAAAGAATTGGGGTGAAAAACTGTTTTTT. The full variable domain, its missing parts supplied by reference TRBV18 and TRBJ1-4, is NAGVMQNPRHLVRRRGQEARLRCSPMKGHSHVYWYRQLPEEGLKFMVYLQKENIIDESGMPKERFSAEFPKEGPSILRIQQVVRGDSAAYFCASSPLQGQVKNWGEKLFFGSGTQLSVL.

This rearrangement joins TRBV6-5 to TRBJ1-3; a weak D match, TRBD1 (6 bases). V was clipped by 6 bases and J by 2 bases, with 14 bases between them. Per germline, CDR1 MNHEY and CDR2 SVGAGI. CDR3 length: 15 amino acids. CDR3 DNA sequence: TGTGCCAGCAGATCCTCGGACAGAGCTGGAAACACCATATATTTT. As protein: CASRSSDRAGNTIYF.

In this sample, this clone turned up a few times. The V and J genes are TRBV7-8 and TRBJ2-6; D remains ambiguous. This CDR3 has 17 residues. Germline lookup yields CDR1 SGHVS and CDR2 FQNEAQ. Trimming took 2 bases from V and 1 from J, leaving 12 bases between them. CDR3 sequence reads: CASSLRLSASGANVLTF. In DNA form, the CDR3 reads TGTGCCAGCAGCTTAAGACTTTCGGCTTCTGGGGCCAACGTCCTGACTTTC.

This clone was seen ten or more times. The chain combines TRBV11-2 with TRBJ1-2; tentative D call: TRBD1 (6 bases). CDR3 length: 18 amino acids. V lost 0 bases and J 0 bases, leaving 17 bases between the germline ends. Germline V lookup: CDR1 SGHAT, CDR2 FQNNGV. The CDR3 sequence is CASSLDFLTAGANYGYTF. The CDR3, as DNA: TGTGCCAGCAGCTTAGATTTCCTGACAGCAGGGGCTAACTATGGCTACACCTTC.

The V call is TRBV5-1, the J call TRBJ2-1; 7 bases are a match to TRBD1. The CDR3 consists of 12 residues. The V segment lost 4 bases and the J segment 8 bases; nucleotides outside the gene matches: 3. Germline V lookup: CDR1 SGHRS, CDR2 YFSETQ. This chain's CDR3 is CASSEGAHEQFF. The CDR3 DNA is TGCGCCAGCAGCGAGGGGGCCCATGAGCAGTTCTTC.

The CDR3 DNA reads TGTGCCAGTAGTTGGGACGGCATGAACACTGAAGCTTTCTTT. It is translated as CASSWDGMNTEAFF. This rearrangement joins TRBV19 to TRBJ1-1; perhaps TRBD1 as D (5 bases). V was clipped by 5 bases and J by 0 bases, with 10 bases between them. Germline CDR1 reads LNHDA; CDR2 reads SQIVND (reference sequence). The CDR3 has 14 amino acids.

This clone was seen once. The V gene is TRBV4-2, the J gene TRBJ2-1; TRBD1 matches at 11 bases. Losses at the gene ends were 5 bases for V and 8 bases for J; bases not matched to a gene: 5. The CDR3 covers 14 residues. CDR1 is LGHNA, CDR2 YNFKEQ, per germline. CDR3 in amino acids: CASSEGQGVDEQFF. The DNA for the CDR3 is TGTGCCAGCAGCGAGGGACAGGGGGTCGATGAGCAGTTCTTC.